This T cell receptor (beta chain) came from a study of blood T cell repertoires in COVID-19. Study background: The United States, Italy and Spain supplied acute and convalescent COVID-19 samples. Sources were T cells, B-cell-depleted T cells, or PBMCs; the material itself was cDNA or gDNA.

Followed longitudinally, the Seattle patients had been enrolled during active infection. Data came from immunoSEQ multiplex PCR; TCRdb stores just in-frame clones and leaves some out. The sample includes 90,000 to 100,000 clones, around 86% of them seen just once. The CDR3 totals 15 residues. Trimming pared 4 bases from V and 3 bases from J, leaving 13 bases between. CDR1 is LGHNA and CDR2 is YNFKEQ in the germline V gene. The receptor was isolated from a man in his sixties with COVID-19, enrolled during active disease. The sequenced material came from peripheral blood. This sequence joins TRBV4-2 and TRBJ2-4; possibly TRBD2 for D (6 bases). The CDR3 region has the DNA TGTGCCAGCAGCCCAATGGGGGGTGGCAAAAACATTCAGTACTTC. Translation: CASSPMGGGKNIQYF.